The 24 T cell receptor beta chains below were found in one sample sequenced in a study of blood T cell repertoires in COVID-19. The table came from immunoSEQ multiplex PCR; TCRdb's copy has only in-frame clones and leaves some out. Of around 200,000 clones listed, 85% to 90% are singletons. The sample consisted of PBMCs or T cells enriched from blood (not recorded which). Receptor source: a woman aged 50 to 60 in a cohort exposed to, infected with or recovered from COVID-19 (not recorded which).

The chain carries TRBV11-2 and TRBJ2-1; 8 bases are shared with TRBD2. The J segment lost 0 bases and the V segment lost 5 bases, leaving 6 bases of the junction unmatched. This CDR3 spans 16 amino acids. Germline loops: CDR1 SGHAT, CDR2 FQNNGV. In DNA form, the CDR3 reads TGTGCCAGCAGCCAACTAGCGGTGAGCTCCTACAATGAGCAGTTCTTC. Encoded protein: CASSQLAVSSYNEQFF.

The genes are TRBV7-2 and TRBJ2-5; D is perhaps TRBD2 (5 bases). The germline V gene has CDR1 SGHTA and CDR2 FQGNSA. The CDR3 has 11 amino acids. Trimming took off 5 bases at V and 8 bases at J, with 9 bases between the two ends. The CDR3 nucleotides are TGTGCCAGCAGCCCCTCTAGCACCCAGTACTTC. Its translation: CASSPSSTQYF.

Note on this clone: The sample contains more than one DNA sequence encoding this CDR3. The chain recombines TRBV12-3 or TRBV12-4 with TRBJ1-1; no clear D. Trimming left V 5 bases short and J 3 bases short, with 4 bases between. This CDR3 region has 11 residues. The CDR3 region has the DNA TGTGCCAGCAGTCAATACACTGAAGCTTTCTTT. It encodes CASSQYTEAFF.

This sequence joins TRBV27 and TRBJ2-3; 9 bases agree with TRBD1. Germline trimming cut 6 bases from V and 1 base from J; bases unmatched to any gene: 5. Per germline, CDR1 MNHEY and CDR2 SMNVEV (reference sequence). The CDR3 is 15 amino acids. The CDR3 here is CASRVTGGGTDTQYF. Written as DNA, the CDR3 is TGTGCCAGCAGGGTAACAGGGGGCGGCACAGATACGCAGTATTTT.

The chain couples TRBV5-4 to TRBJ2-7, with D possibly TRBD1 on 6 matching bases. The CDR3 has 15 amino acids. V lost 4 bases to trimming and J lost 3 bases, with 17 bases between them. Germline CDR1 reads SGHNT; CDR2 reads YYREEE (reference sequence). CDR3 sequence reads: CASSMTGTKVYEQYF. The CDR3 coding sequence is TGTGCCAGCAGCATGACCGGGACAAAAGTCTACGAGCAGTACTTC.

This clone was seen only once. The chain combines TRBV3-1 (or the pseudogene TRBV3-2) with TRBJ1-2, with 7 bases identical to TRBD1. Germline V gene data show CDR1 as LGHDT and CDR2 as YNNKEL (reference sequence). V gave up 0 bases and J gave up 6 bases; unmatched junction bases: 19. This CDR3 has 19 amino acids. CDR3 DNA: TGTGCCAGCAGCCAAGAGACGGGCAGGGGGAGAAAGGTAACGAATGGCTACACCTTC. This sequence encodes CASSQETGRGRKVTNGYTF.

This chain uses TRBV4-3 with TRBJ1-1; D is unclear. The V and J ends lost 4 bases and 2 bases respectively, with 8 bases between them. This CDR3 is 13 amino acids long. In germline, CDR1 is LGHNA, CDR2 YSLEER. CDR3 residues: CASSLTSNTEAFF. For the CDR3, the DNA is TGCGCCAGCAGCCTTACGAGTAACACTGAAGCTTTCTTT.

The chain has TRBV28 and TRBJ2-1; unclear D gene. V shed 5 bases and J shed 3 bases, with 17 bases lying between them. This CDR3 comprises 16 residues. In germline, CDR1 is MDHEN, CDR2 SYDVKM. DNA of the CDR3: TGTGCCAGCAGTGGAAGCATAGCCGCTAACTACAATGAGCAGTTCTTC. It encodes CASSGSIAANYNEQFF.

This chain links TRBV2 with TRBJ1-1; D is uncertain. The CDR3 contains 13 residues. The germline V gene encodes CDR1 SNHLY and CDR2 FYNNEI. V dropped 4 bases and J dropped 2 bases, with 8 bases sitting between them. The chain's CDR3 is CASSVEGNTEAFF. In DNA form, the CDR3 reads TGTGCCAGCAGTGTGGAGGGTAACACTGAAGCTTTCTTT.

This rearrangement joins TRBV5-1 to TRBJ2-1; tentatively, D is TRBD2 (7 bases). The V end was cut by 2 bases, the J end by 8 bases, with 14 bases between. The CDR3 runs 14 residues. In germline, CDR1 is SGHRS, CDR2 YFSETQ. The CDR3 DNA sequence: TGCGCCAGCAGCTTCAACGCGGGGGCCCATGAGCAGTTCTTC. Its protein product is CASSFNAGAHEQFF.

This chain uses TRBV19 with TRBJ1-2; maybe TRBD1 (6 bases). This CDR3 comprises 15 residues. Germline values: CDR1 LNHDA, CDR2 SQIVND (reference sequence). Trimming removed 9 bases from V and 4 bases from J, with 21 bases in between. CDR3 residues: CASTTQQGTGYGYTF. The CDR3 bases are TGTGCCAGCACCACTCAACAGGGTACGGGCTATGGCTACACCTTC.

The J gene is TRBJ1-2, the V gene TRBV4-1, with TRBD1 as a possible D gene (5 bases). This CDR3 contains 18 residues. Trimming removed 0 bases from V and 2 bases from J, with 19 bases in between. Germline assignment: CDR1 MGHRA and CDR2 YSYEKL. The CDR3 loop is CASSQELAFREGNYGYTF. CDR3 sequence (DNA): TGCGCCAGCAGCCAAGAATTGGCTTTTCGGGAGGGGAACTATGGCTACACCTTC.

The chain couples TRBV7-3 to TRBJ1-6; D remains unclear. Germline CDR1 SGHTA, CDR2 FQGTGA. The CDR3 runs 13 residues. The V and J ends lost 8 bases and 9 bases respectively, with 14 bases between them. CDR3 nucleotides: TGTGCCAGCTCACTTGTAAGGAGTTCACCCCTCCACTTT. Translation gives CASSLVRSSPLHF.

J is TRBJ2-3 and V is TRBV25-1; a possible D gene is TRBD2 (5 bases). CDR1 and CDR2 (germline): MGHDK, SYGVNS. The CDR3 spans 14 residues. V was shortened by 3 bases and J by 5 bases, with 12 bases between the two germline ends. CDR3 coding DNA: TGTGCCAGCAGTGACCCCCGCCGGGGAGATACGCAGTATTTT. It yields the protein CASSDPRRGDTQYF.

The CDR3: CASSSLPGGHTGELFF. The CDR3 coding sequence is TGTGCCAGCAGCTCCCTTCCGGGGGGACACACCGGGGAGCTGTTTTTT. The rearrangement joins TRBV7-2 to TRBJ2-2; 7 bases agree with TRBD2. This CDR3 is 16 amino acids long. Trimming took 4 bases from V and 3 from J; bases not matched to a gene: 8. The germline V gene encodes CDR1 SGHTA and CDR2 FQGNSA.

This clone was seen only once. The rearrangement uses TRBV5-8 and TRBJ2-1, with 12 bases fitting TRBD1. The CDR3 is 17 residues long. Germline assignment: CDR1 SGHTS and CDR2 YDEGEE. The V and J ends lost 4 bases and 10 bases, in that order; junction bases with no gene match: 15. The CDR3 DNA is TGTGCCAGCAGCCGTATAAGGGACAGGGGGCGGTTAGTCGAGCAGTTCTTC. This gives the protein CASSRIRDRGRLVEQFF.

The genes are TRBV10-2 and TRBJ2-3; TRBD2 matches 10 bases. V gave up 2 bases and J gave up 2 bases; unmatched junction bases: 4. From germline, CDR1 is WSHSY and CDR2 SAAADI. The CDR3 contains 16 residues. DNA of the CDR3: TGCGCCAGCAGTGAGGGTAGCGGGGGGACCACAGATACGCAGTATTTT. Residues: CASSEGSGGTTDTQYF.

V usage is TRBV13 and J usage is TRBJ2-3; D is perhaps TRBD1 (6 bases). The V end was cut by 5 bases, the J end by 6 bases, with 15 bases between. CDR3 length: 14 residues. Germline values: CDR1 PRHDT, CDR2 FYEKMQ (reference sequence). The CDR3 DNA is TGTGCCAGCAGCCCCCGACAGGAAGGGGATACGCAGTATTTT. Its protein is CASSPRQEGDTQYF.

V gene TRBV5-1 combines with J gene TRBJ2-1; 10 bases agree with TRBD2. Losses at the gene ends were 4 bases for V and 10 bases for J; bases not matched to a gene: 14. The germline V gene has CDR1 SGHRS and CDR2 YFSETQ. This CDR3 has 16 residues. The DNA for the CDR3 is TGCGCCAGCAGCGCCCCTATAGCGGGGGGCCCTGGGGAGCAGTTCTTC. Protein product: CASSAPIAGGPGEQFF.

The CDR3 loop is CASSSGGRTNEKLFF. CDR3 bases: TGTGCCAGCAGCTCGGGGGGTAGAACTAATGAAAAACTGTTTTTT. The chain uses TRBV5-4 and TRBJ1-4, with a tentative D call TRBD1 (5 bases). CDR3 length: 15 residues. The germline V gene encodes CDR1 SGHNT and CDR2 YYREEE (reference sequence). V was cut by 3 bases and J by 1 base, with 10 bases left in between.

This clone showed up just once. The DNA for the CDR3 is TGTGCCAGCAGTTACCGGGACTCGGGCGGCTACACCTTC. Encoded protein: CASSYRDSGGYTF. This chain uses TRBV6-2 or TRBV6-3 with TRBJ1-2; possible D gene TRBD1, 5 bases. CDR3 length: 13 residues. Germline CDR1 MNHEY, CDR2 SVGEGT. Between the trimmed V and J ends, which lost 2 bases and 8 bases, there was a span of 12 bases.

The genes are TRBV10-3 and TRBJ1-1, with a tentative D call TRBD1 (6 bases). Germline CDR1 reads ENHRY; CDR2 reads SYGVKD. This CDR3 spans 13 amino acids. V lost 6 bases and J lost 4, with 12 bases in between. CDR3 sequence (DNA): TGTGCCATCAGCCCAGGGGTGGGCACTGAAGCTTTCTTT. Translation: CAISPGVGTEAFF.

The rearrangement links TRBV28 to TRBJ2-5; 9 nucleotides line up with TRBD2. CDR1 and CDR2 (germline): MDHEN, SYDVKM. J gave up 5 bases and V 2 bases, and 6 bases lay outside the gene matches. The CDR3 length is 15 residues. In DNA form, the CDR3 reads TGTGCCAGCAGTTTAAGGCGGGGGGGCCGGGAGACCCAGTACTTC. As protein: CASSLRRGGRETQYF.

This clone came up a few times. The chain employs TRBV4-1 and TRBJ1-2, with 7 bases matching TRBD1. CDR1 and CDR2 from the germline V gene are MGHRA and YSYEKL. The CDR3 runs to 15 residues. The junction had 6 bases not matched to a gene; V was cut back by 1 base and J by 4 bases. CDR3 coding DNA: TGCGCCAGCAGCCAAGTCCGACAGGGCTCCTATGGCTACACCTTC. This sequence encodes CASSQVRQGSYGYTF.